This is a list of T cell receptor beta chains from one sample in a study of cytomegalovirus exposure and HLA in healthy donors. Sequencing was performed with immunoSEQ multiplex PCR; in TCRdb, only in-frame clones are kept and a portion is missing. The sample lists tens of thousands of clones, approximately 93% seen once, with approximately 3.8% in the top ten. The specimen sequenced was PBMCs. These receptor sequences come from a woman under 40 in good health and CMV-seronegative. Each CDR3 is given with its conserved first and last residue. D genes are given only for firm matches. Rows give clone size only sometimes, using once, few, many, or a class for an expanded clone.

CASWGQVFQNLYGYTF	TRBV28	16	NA	TRBJ1-2	TRBD1
CASSLQGTYEQYF	TRBV5-1	13	few	TRBJ2-7	NA
CASSLISQAKNIQYF	TRBV7-2	15	NA	TRBJ2-4	NA
CASAGTAQETQYF	TRBV19	13	once	TRBJ2-5	TRBD1
CAWSVGGASDTQYF	TRBV30	14	NA	TRBJ2-3	NA
CASSRRTSGGAADTQYF	TRBV5-1	17	once	TRBJ2-3	TRBD2
CATSRRTSGEETQYF	TRBV15	15	NA	TRBJ2-5	TRBD2
CASSVTGAGYEQYF	TRBV9	14	few	TRBJ2-7	NA
CASSPDSSLNTEAFF	TRBV6-6	15	NA	TRBJ1-1	NA
CASSLGQGKLFF	TRBV28	12	NA	TRBJ1-4	TRBD1
CASSVGGLNTGELFF	TRBV9	15	NA	TRBJ2-2	NA
CASSPGQNQETQYF	TRBV7-6	14	NA	TRBJ2-5	NA
CASGSGYDLNGYTF	TRBV5-1	14	NA	TRBJ1-2	NA
CASSGHRDTGELFF	TRBV9	14	once	TRBJ2-2	NA
CATSRVGTGSNEQFF	TRBV15	15	NA	TRBJ2-1	TRBD1
CASSAPGQGIGQGTEAFF	TRBV7-2	18	NA	TRBJ1-1	TRBD1